Each of the 20 T cell receptor beta chains below was sequenced from the same sample in a study of blood T cell repertoires in COVID-19. Sequencing used immunoSEQ multiplex PCR; TCRdb keeps in-frame clones, though not all of them. The sample comprises about 130,000 clones, under 85% of which are singletons, and more than 9.5% rests with the top ten. Sequenced: peripheral blood. Receptors were obtained from a man aged 40-55 years with active or convalescent COVID-19.

The chain uses TRBV13 and TRBJ1-6; 10 positions match TRBD1. The V segment lost 5 bases and the J segment 9 bases; nucleotides outside the gene matches: 7. Germline CDR1 reads PRHDT; CDR2 reads FYEKMQ (reference sequence). The CDR3 extends over 15 amino acids. The chain's CDR3 is CASSPPDRGRSPLHF. CDR3 nucleotides: TGTGCCAGCAGCCCCCCCGACAGGGGGCGTTCACCCCTCCACTTT.

The chain joins TRBV6-1 to TRBJ1-4; 8 bases align to TRBD1. The CDR3 has 18 amino acids. V lost 4 bases and J lost 0; bases outside the gene matches: 10. Germline V CDR1 and CDR2: MNHNS, SASEGT. This chain's CDR3 is CASSVRTGRGATNEKLFF. In DNA form, the CDR3 reads TGTGCCAGCAGTGTACGGACAGGGAGAGGGGCAACTAATGAAAAACTGTTTTTT.

This clone was found a few times. V is TRBV21-1 and J is TRBJ2-7; TRBD2, the table's D call, lacks a check against the DNA. TRBV21-1 is tagged as a pseudogene. CDR3 size: 16 residues. DNA for the CDR3: TGTGCCAGCAGCATCCCGGTCGTGAATAGCGTGGAAGAGCAGTACTTC. The encoded protein is CASSIPVVNSVEEQYF.

This rearrangement joins TRBV13 to TRBJ1-4, with D perhaps TRBD1 (5 bases). The ends were cut back, 2 bases at V and 6 bases at J, with 10 bases in the middle. The CDR3 totals 14 residues. In germline, CDR1 is PRHDT, CDR2 FYEKMQ (reference sequence). CDR3 sequence: CASSLRTLDEKLFF. The CDR3 nucleotides read TGTGCCAGCAGCTTAAGGACATTGGATGAAAAACTGTTTTTT.

V usage is TRBV25-1 and J usage is TRBJ2-5, with D unclear. The CDR3 has 16 residues. Trimming took off 1 base at V and 5 bases at J, with 17 bases between the two ends. Germline CDR1 is MGHDK and CDR2 is SYGVNS. The CDR3 region is CASSESRRPRQETQYF. As DNA, the CDR3 is TGTGCCAGCAGTGAATCCCGGAGACCGAGGCAGGAGACCCAGTACTTC.

The chain combines TRBV7-2 with TRBJ2-7; perhaps TRBD1 as D (7 bases). CDR1 and CDR2 from the germline V gene are SGHTA and FQGNSA. The CDR3 is made up of 14 amino acids. V lost 5 bases, J lost 6 bases, and 17 bases lay in between. The CDR3 loop reads CASSPTGQRAEQYF. Written as DNA, the CDR3 is TGTGCCAGCAGCCCGACGGGACAGCGGGCCGAGCAGTACTTC. Full variable domain (rest looked up from reference TRBV7-2 and TRBJ2-7): GAGVSQSPSNKVTEKGKDVELRCDPISGHTALYWYRQSLGQGLEFLIYFQGNSAPDKSGLPSDRFSAERTGGSVSTLTIQRTQQEDSAVYLCASSPTGQRAEQYFGPGTRLTVT.

DNA for the CDR3: TGTGCCAGCAACGGGGGGGCATACAATGAGCAGTTCTTC. Translating it yields CASNGGAYNEQFF. The chain recombines TRBV6-5 with TRBJ2-1; 8 bases line up with TRBD2. Germline loops: CDR1 MNHEY, CDR2 SVGAGI. This CDR3 comprises 13 residues. V gave up 7 bases and J gave up 4 bases; unmatched junction bases: 3.

There are a few counts of this clone. V usage is TRBV5-1 and J usage is TRBJ2-5; TRBD2 aligns across 8 bases. The germline V gene encodes CDR1 SGHRS and CDR2 YFSETQ. With V trimmed by 4 bases and J by 4 bases, 6 bases remained unmatched. The CDR3 spans 14 residues. The CDR3 region has the DNA TGCGCCAGCAGCCTCGGGGGGGCCCGAGAGACCCAGTACTTC. As protein: CASSLGGARETQYF.

The chain couples TRBV24-1 to TRBJ2-2; TRBD1 matches 10 bases. This CDR3 contains 16 residues. The ends lost 2 bases at V and 6 bases at J; junction bases unmatched: 5. The germline gives CDR1 KGHDR, CDR2 SFDVKD. CDR3 in DNA: TGTGCCACCAGTGATTCAGGACAGGGGGTATCCGGGGAGCTGTTTTTT. Its translation: CATSDSGQGVSGELFF.

CDR3 bases: TGTGCCAGCAGTGAAGTGGGGGGGACCACAGATACGCAGTATTTT. Amino acid sequence: CASSEVGGTTDTQYF. The chain employs TRBV6-1 and TRBJ2-3; 7 positions match TRBD2. Germline V gives CDR1 MNHNS, CDR2 SASEGT. The trim removed 1 base at V and 2 bases at J, leaving 3 bases unmatched. CDR3 length: 15 residues.

The V and J genes are TRBV6-5 and TRBJ2-7; TRBD1 agrees at 7 bases. Germline CDR1 is MNHEY and CDR2 is SVGAGI. The CDR3 loop spans 15 amino acids. J gave up 2 bases and V 6 bases, and 10 bases lay outside the gene matches. This chain's CDR3 is CASSRARTGPYEQYF. The CDR3 DNA reads as TGTGCCAGCAGCCGCGCTAGGACAGGACCCTACGAGCAGTACTTC.

V and J are TRBV6-6 and TRBJ1-4; a possible D gene is TRBD1 (6 bases). The V gene's germline CDR1 is MNHNY and CDR2 SVGAGI (reference sequence). This CDR3 spans 16 amino acids. Trimming cost V 7 bases and J 2 bases, with 17 bases left between them. Written as DNA, the CDR3 is TGTGCCAGCATCCACGGGGGGACAAATACTAATGAAAAACTGTTTTTT. It encodes CASIHGGTNTNEKLFF.

In its sample, this clone was seen many times. The chain joins TRBV6-6 to TRBJ1-3, with 8 nucleotides matching TRBD1. Germline V gene sequence: CDR1 MNHNY, CDR2 SVGAGI (reference sequence). This CDR3 has 16 amino acids. V trimming: 2 bases; J trimming: 7 bases; junction bases outside the gene matches: 10. The CDR3 reads CASSYDQGAVWNTIYF. The CDR3 DNA reads TGTGCCAGCAGTTACGATCAGGGGGCTGTGTGGAACACCATATATTTT.

J is TRBJ2-3 and V is TRBV7-2, with TRBD2 identical over 11 bases. J lost 4 bases, V lost 5 bases, and 11 bases had no gene match. CDR1 is SGHTA, CDR2 FQGNSA, per germline. This CDR3 has 17 amino acids. The CDR3 region is CASSKRSTSGVADTQYF. DNA for the CDR3: TGTGCCAGCAGCAAACGTTCGACTAGCGGGGTTGCAGATACGCAGTATTTT.

The J gene is TRBJ1-4, the V gene TRBV7-9; D unclear. The CDR3 totals 15 residues. CDR1 and CDR2 from the germline V gene are SEHNR and FQNEAQ (reference sequence). V dropped 5 bases and J dropped 6 bases, with 16 bases sitting between them. CDR3 protein: CASSQLRLEDEKLFF. CDR3 sequence (DNA): TGTGCCAGCAGCCAACTCCGATTGGAGGATGAAAAACTGTTTTTT.

The chain couples TRBV25-1 to TRBJ2-7; 12 bases are a match to TRBD2. This CDR3 has 16 residues. Germline CDR1 is MGHDK and CDR2 is SYGVNS. V dropped 1 base and J dropped 8; count of bases not matched to a gene: 9. CDR3 in DNA: TGTGCCAGCAGTGAATTGGCTAGCGGGGGGGCCAGGAAGCAGTACTTC. Translation gives CASSELASGGARKQYF.

The CDR3 loop reads CANGQGNTIYF. The CDR3 coding sequence is TGTGCCAACGGACAGGGAAACACCATATATTTT. The V call is TRBV10-3, the J call TRBJ1-3; the D gene is possibly TRBD1 (6 bases). In germline, CDR1 is ENHRY, CDR2 SYGVKD. The CDR3 extends over 11 amino acids. Trimming removed 10 bases from V and 4 bases from J, with 8 bases in between.

The genes are TRBV6-6 and TRBJ2-3; 10 bases align to TRBD2. With 6 bases clipped from V and 3 bases from J, the junction kept 9 bases outside the gene matches. The CDR3 is 16 amino acids. The germline gives CDR1 MNHNY, CDR2 SVGAGI (reference sequence). This CDR3 reads CASRLRPSGGTDTQYF. In DNA form, the CDR3 reads TGTGCCAGCAGGCTGAGACCTAGCGGGGGTACAGATACGCAGTATTTT.

The chain uses TRBV6-5 and TRBJ2-3, with 9 nucleotides matching TRBD2. In germline, CDR1 is MNHEY, CDR2 SVGAGI. The CDR3 runs 16 residues. The J segment lost 2 bases and the V segment lost 0 bases, leaving 3 bases of the junction unmatched. The CDR3 coding sequence is TGTGCCAGCAGTTACTCAGCGGGGGGCCTCACAGATACGCAGTATTTT. Its protein product is CASSYSAGGLTDTQYF.

This chain connects TRBV3-1 (or the pseudogene TRBV3-2) to TRBJ1-3; D not certain. The V gene's germline CDR1 is LGHDT and CDR2 YNNKEL (reference sequence). Between the trimmed V and J ends, which lost 6 bases and 1 base, there was a span of 10 bases. The CDR3 has 14 residues. CDR3 sequence reads: CASSNSGSGNTIYF. CDR3 nucleotides: TGTGCCAGCAGTAACTCGGGGTCTGGAAACACCATATATTTT.